This T cell receptor (beta chain) was captured by sequencing in a study of cytomegalovirus exposure and HLA in healthy donors. Study findings and constraints: Most TCRs appeared rarely, but some public TCRs recurred in many donors. Cytomegalovirus status was reportedly diagnosed by the classifier with high sensitivity and specificity. A list of around 160 TCR beta chains associated with cytomegalovirus was given. That first-cohort TCR clusters tended to co-occur in the approximately 120 validation repertoires was found in a later analysis.

The method was immunoSEQ multiplex PCR; TCRdb's version includes in-frame clones alone and lacks a portion of them. The sample includes 90,000 to 130,000 clones, approximately 96% of them seen just once. This clone has only one observation. What it binds is unknown. Trimming pared 5 bases from V and 2 bases from J, leaving 15 bases between. The CDR3 loop spans 15 amino acids. Per germline, CDR1 LNHDA and CDR2 SQIVND (reference sequence). Source material: PBMCs. This clonotype originated in a young woman in good health and CMV-seronegative. The chain is built from TRBV19 and TRBJ2-5; D may be TRBD1 (6 bases). Written as DNA, the CDR3 is TGTGCCAGTAGTGAGGGGACATTAGCACAAGAGACCCAGTACTTC. It translates to CASSEGTLAQETQYF.